This T cell receptor beta chain is from a study of blood T cell repertoires in COVID-19 (TCRdb year 2020). For context, the study as a whole: Samples from collaborators originated in the United States, Italy and Spain and spanned both the acute and convalescent phases of COVID-19. Nearly every sample came with metadata listing a de-identified subject ID, COVID-19 status, age in years and sex. Deeply sampled blood TCRbeta repertoires from subjects exposed to, actively infected with, or recovered from COVID-19 were included in the dataset. Where available, HLA class I and class II types were obtained from metadata supplied by the sample provider rather than from assay-based typing. The material from the prospective study consisted of cDNA or gDNA derived from T cells, B-cell-depleted T cells, or PBMCs. The repertoires were released in a freely available public database meant as a resource for research on the immune response to SARS-CoV-2. The samples were drawn from two sources: the first 160 participants of the ongoing ImmuneRACE study, and 950 to 1,500 subjects contributed by 6 global collaborators.

To note about this clone: Its antigen is still unknown. Qualities for individual bases were not recorded, and no much larger clone is one base off.

Study-wide conclusions, independent of this receptor: Clinical and demographic metadata were provided uncurated, with the amount varying by source and participant.

CDR1 and CDR2 are drawn from the germline V gene: MNHEY, SVGAGI. Its CDR3 holds 13 amino acids, cysteine through phenylalanine. The kept DNA is CDR3 alone, 39 bases in frame from the first base. Trimming takes 10 bases off V and 3 bases off J; junction bases not matched to a gene: 5. TCRbeta CDR3 regions were amplified from genomic DNA using the immunoSEQ Assay, a bias-controlled multiplex PCR. Regarding the original processing steps: The number of nucleated cells in each sample was estimated by amplification of reference gene primers within the assay. To quantify the absolute abundance of each unique TCRbeta CDR3 rearrangement, sequence reads were collapsed and filtered. Productive Simpson clonality was computed per sample as the square root of Simpson's diversity index over productive rearrangements. Not all clones reach the TCRdb copy of this immuneACCESS table, which keeps in-frame sequences only. Checked studies attribute under half of the gap to unresolved V genes and leave the rest unexplained. V and J calls and clone size are as listed in that table; D and trimming were resolved from the DNA. The sample table shows under 300,000 clones, and about 91% are seen once. Around 4.6% of the sample comes from the top ten.

Another Seattle source contributed samples from volunteer blood donors who had recovered from COVID-19. The collaborating institutions used their own protocols to collect whole blood in K2EDTA tubes. For TCRbeta analysis, collaborators shipped samples as frozen whole blood, isolated PBMCs, or DNA extracted from either of those sample types. The sample consisted of peripheral blood. The V and J segments used are TRBV6-5 and TRBJ2-2; 7 middle bases align to TRBD2. This sequence originates from a woman aged 40 to 55 who had recovered from COVID-19. This receptor carries the CDR3 CATHRGDTGELFF. The bases are TGTGCCACCCACCGGGGGGACACCGGGGAGCTGTTTTTT.